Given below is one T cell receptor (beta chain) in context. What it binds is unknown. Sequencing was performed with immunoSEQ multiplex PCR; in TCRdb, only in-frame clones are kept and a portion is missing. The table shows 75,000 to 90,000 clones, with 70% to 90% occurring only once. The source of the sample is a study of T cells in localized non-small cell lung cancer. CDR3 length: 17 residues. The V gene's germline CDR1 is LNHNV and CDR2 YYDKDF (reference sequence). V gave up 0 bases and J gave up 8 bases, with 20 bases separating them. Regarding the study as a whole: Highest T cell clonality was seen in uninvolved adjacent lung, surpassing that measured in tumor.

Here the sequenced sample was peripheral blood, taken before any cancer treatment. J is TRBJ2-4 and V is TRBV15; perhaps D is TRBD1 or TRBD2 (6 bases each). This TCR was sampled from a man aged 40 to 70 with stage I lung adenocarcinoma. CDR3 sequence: CATSRDPGAITGDIQYF. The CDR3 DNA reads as TGTGCCACCAGCAGAGATCCGGGGGCGATAACGGGAGACATTCAGTACTTC.